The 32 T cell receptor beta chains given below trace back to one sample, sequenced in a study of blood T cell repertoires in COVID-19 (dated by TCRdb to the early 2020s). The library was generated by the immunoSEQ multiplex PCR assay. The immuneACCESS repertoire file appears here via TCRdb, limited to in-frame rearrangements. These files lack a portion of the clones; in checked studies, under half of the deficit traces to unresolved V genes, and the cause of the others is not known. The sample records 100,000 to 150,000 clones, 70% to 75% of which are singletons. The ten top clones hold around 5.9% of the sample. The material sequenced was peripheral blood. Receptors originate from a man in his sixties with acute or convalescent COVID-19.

CDR3 coding DNA: TGTGCCAGTAGTATAGCAGGGTTTGTGTACACTGAAGCTTTCTTT. Amino acid sequence: CASSIAGFVYTEAFF. The rearrangement joins TRBV19 to TRBJ1-1; possible D gene TRBD1, 5 bases. Trimming pared 1 base from V and 3 bases from J, leaving 12 bases between. The CDR3 loop spans 15 amino acids. Germline values: CDR1 LNHDA, CDR2 SQIVND (reference sequence).

The CDR3 loop is CASSLAGGTDTQYF. CDR3 coding DNA: TGCGCCAGCAGCCTAGCGGGGGGCACAGATACGCAGTATTTT. V and J are TRBV4-1 and TRBJ2-3; 9 bases line up with TRBD2. The CDR3 spans 14 residues. Unmatched junction bases numbered 0, after V lost 4 bases and J lost 1 base. Germline V gene sequence: CDR1 MGHRA, CDR2 YSYEKL.

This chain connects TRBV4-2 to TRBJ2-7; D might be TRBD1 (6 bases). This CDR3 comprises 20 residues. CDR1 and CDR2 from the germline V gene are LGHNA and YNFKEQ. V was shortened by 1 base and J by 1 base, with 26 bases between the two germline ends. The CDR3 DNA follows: TGTGCCAGCAGCCAAGTGAGGTTCGTGCTAAGGGACAAATTATCCTACGAGCAGTACTTC. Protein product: CASSQVRFVLRDKLSYEQYF.

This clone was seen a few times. CDR3 sequence reads: CASSSAGDRAYEQYF. The CDR3 nucleotides are TGTGCCAGCAGCTCCGCAGGGGATCGGGCCTACGAGCAGTACTTC. This rearrangement joins TRBV5-5 to TRBJ2-7, with a weak D call TRBD1 (6 bases). Trimming cost V 3 bases and J 2 bases, with 15 bases left between them. CDR3 size: 15 residues. Germline V gene data show CDR1 as SGHKS and CDR2 as YYEKEE (reference sequence).

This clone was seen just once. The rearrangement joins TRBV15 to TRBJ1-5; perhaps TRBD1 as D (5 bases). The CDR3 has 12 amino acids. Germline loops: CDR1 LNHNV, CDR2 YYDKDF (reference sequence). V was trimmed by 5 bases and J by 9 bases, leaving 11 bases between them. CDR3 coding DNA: TGTGCCACCAGCCTCCGGGGGGGGCCCCAGCATTTT. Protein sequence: CATSLRGGPQHF.

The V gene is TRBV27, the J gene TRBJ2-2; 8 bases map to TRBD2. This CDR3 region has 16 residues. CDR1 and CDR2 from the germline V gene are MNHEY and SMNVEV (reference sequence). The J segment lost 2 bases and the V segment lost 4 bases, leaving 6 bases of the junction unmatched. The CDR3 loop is CASSSYGGANTGELFF. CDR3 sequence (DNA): TGTGCCAGCAGTTCCTACGGGGGGGCCAACACCGGGGAGCTGTTTTTT.

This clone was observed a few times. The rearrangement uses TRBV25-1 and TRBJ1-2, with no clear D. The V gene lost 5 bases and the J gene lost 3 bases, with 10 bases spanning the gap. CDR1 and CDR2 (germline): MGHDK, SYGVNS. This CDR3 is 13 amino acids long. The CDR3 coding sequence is TGTGCCAGCAGTAAAGGCAGGTACTATGGCTACACCTTC. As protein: CASSKGRYYGYTF.

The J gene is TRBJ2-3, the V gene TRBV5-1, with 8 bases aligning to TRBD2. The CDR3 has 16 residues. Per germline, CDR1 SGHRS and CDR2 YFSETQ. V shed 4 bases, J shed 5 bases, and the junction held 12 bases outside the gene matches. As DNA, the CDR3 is TGCGCCAGCAGCAGCTTAGCGGGGAGAGGTATAGATACGCAGTATTTT. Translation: CASSSLAGRGIDTQYF. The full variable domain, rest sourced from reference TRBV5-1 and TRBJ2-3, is KAGVTQTPRYLIKTRGQQVTLSCSPISGHRSVSWYQQTPGQGLQFLFEYFSETQRNKGNFPGRFSGRQFSNSRSEMNVSTLELGDSALYLCASSSLAGRGIDTQYFGPGTRLTVL.

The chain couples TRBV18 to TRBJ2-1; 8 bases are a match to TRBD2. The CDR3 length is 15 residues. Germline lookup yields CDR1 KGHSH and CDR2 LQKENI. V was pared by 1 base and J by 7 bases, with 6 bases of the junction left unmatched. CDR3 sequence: CASSPLRAGENEQFF. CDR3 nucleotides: TGTGCCAGCTCACCACTTAGAGCGGGAGAAAATGAGCAGTTCTTC.

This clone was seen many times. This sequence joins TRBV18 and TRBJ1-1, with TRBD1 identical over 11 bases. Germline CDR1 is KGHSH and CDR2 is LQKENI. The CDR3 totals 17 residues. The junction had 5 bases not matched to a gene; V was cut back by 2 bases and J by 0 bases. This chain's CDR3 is CASSPRTGGRLNTEAFF. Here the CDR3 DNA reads TGTGCCAGCTCACCAAGGACAGGGGGCCGCCTGAACACTGAAGCTTTCTTT.

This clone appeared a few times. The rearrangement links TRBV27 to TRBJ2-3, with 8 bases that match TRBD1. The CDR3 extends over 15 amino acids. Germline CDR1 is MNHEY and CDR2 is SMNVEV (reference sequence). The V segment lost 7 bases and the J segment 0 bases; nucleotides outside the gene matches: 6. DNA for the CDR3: TGTGCCAGCAAAGGGACAGGAGCTAGCACAGATACGCAGTATTTT. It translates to CASKGTGASTDTQYF.

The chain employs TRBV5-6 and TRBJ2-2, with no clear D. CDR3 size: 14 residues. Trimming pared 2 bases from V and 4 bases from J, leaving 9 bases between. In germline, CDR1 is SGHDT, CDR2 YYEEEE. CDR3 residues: CASSFLPSTGELFF. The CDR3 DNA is TGTGCCAGCAGCTTCCTACCTTCCACCGGGGAGCTGTTTTTT.

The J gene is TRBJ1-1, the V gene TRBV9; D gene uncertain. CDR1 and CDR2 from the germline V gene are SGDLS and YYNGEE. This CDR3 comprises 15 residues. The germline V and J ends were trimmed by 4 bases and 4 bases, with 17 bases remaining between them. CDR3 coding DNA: TGTGCCAGCAGCCCGAGGCTTGCGGCTGGCACTGAAGCTTTCTTT. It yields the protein CASSPRLAAGTEAFF.

Here the CDR3 DNA reads TGTGCCAGCAGCTTAGGTACAGGGAACACTGAAGCTTTCTTT. Amino acids: CASSLGTGNTEAFF. The rearrangement links TRBV7-3 to TRBJ1-1; TRBD1 might be the D (5 bases). With 2 bases removed from V and 1 base from J, the gap between germline ends came to 8 bases. The CDR3 length is 14 residues. CDR1 and CDR2 from the germline V gene are SGHTA and FQGTGA.

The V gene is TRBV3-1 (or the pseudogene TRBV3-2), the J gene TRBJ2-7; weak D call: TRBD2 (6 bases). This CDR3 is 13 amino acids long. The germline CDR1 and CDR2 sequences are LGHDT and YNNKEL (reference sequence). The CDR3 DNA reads TGTGCGGTCGGGGGAGAACGAACCTACGAGCAGTACTTC. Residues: CAVGGERTYEQYF.

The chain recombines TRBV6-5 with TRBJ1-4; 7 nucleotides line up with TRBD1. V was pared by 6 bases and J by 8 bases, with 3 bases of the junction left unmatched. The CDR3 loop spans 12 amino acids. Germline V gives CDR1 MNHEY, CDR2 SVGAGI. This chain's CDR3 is CASRQGGEKLFF. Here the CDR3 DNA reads TGTGCCAGCAGGCAGGGGGGCGAAAAACTGTTTTTT.

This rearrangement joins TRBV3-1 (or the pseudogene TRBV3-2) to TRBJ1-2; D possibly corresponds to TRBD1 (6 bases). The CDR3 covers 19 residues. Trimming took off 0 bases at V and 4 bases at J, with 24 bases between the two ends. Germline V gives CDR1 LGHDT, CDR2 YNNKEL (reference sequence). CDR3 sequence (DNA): TGTGCCAGCAGCCAAGACGTACTCATCGGGGGGGCGCCGCTCTATGGCTACACCTTC. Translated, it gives CASSQDVLIGGAPLYGYTF.

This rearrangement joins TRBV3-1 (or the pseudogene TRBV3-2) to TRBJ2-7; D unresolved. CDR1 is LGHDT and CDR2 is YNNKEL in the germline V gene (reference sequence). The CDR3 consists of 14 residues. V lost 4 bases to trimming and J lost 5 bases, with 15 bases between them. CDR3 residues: CASSLNPRFDEQYF. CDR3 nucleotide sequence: TGTGCCAGCAGCCTCAACCCCCGGTTCGACGAGCAGTACTTC.

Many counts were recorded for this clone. The CDR3 is CASSIRGMGRSGNTIYF. The CDR3 bases are TGTGCCAGTAGTATTCGGGGGATGGGTCGCTCTGGAAACACCATATATTTT. This chain links TRBV19 with TRBJ1-3, with D possibly TRBD1 on 5 matching bases. V lost 3 bases to trimming and J lost 0 bases, with 15 bases between them. CDR1 and CDR2 (germline): LNHDA, SQIVND (reference sequence). The CDR3 is 17 amino acids. Filled out from reference TRBV19 and TRBJ1-3, the complete variable domain reads DGGITQSPKYLFRKEGQNVTLSCEQNLNHDAMYWYRQDPGQGLRLIYYSQIVNDFQKGDIAEGYSVSREKKESFPLTVTSAQKNPTAFYLCASSIRGMGRSGNTIYFGEGSWLTVV.

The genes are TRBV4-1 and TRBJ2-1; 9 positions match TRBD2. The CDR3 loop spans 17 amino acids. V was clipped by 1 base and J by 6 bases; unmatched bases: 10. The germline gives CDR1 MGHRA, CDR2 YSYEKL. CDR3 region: CASSQVGGRGPLNEQFF. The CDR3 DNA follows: TGCGCCAGCAGCCAAGTTGGCGGGAGGGGTCCCCTCAATGAGCAGTTCTTC.

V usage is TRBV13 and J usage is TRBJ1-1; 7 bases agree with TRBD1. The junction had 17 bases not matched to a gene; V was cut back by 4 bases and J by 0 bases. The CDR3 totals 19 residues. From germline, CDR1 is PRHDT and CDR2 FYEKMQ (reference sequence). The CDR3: CASSSKRGGRGRVNTEAFF. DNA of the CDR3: TGTGCCAGCAGCTCTAAAAGAGGGGGCAGGGGGAGAGTGAACACTGAAGCTTTCTTT.

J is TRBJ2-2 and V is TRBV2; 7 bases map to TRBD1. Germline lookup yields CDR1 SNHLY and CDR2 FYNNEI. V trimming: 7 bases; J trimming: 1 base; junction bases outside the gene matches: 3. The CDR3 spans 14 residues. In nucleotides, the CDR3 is TGTGCCAGCAAAGGACAGGTGAACACCGGGGAGCTGTTTTTT. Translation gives CASKGQVNTGELFF.

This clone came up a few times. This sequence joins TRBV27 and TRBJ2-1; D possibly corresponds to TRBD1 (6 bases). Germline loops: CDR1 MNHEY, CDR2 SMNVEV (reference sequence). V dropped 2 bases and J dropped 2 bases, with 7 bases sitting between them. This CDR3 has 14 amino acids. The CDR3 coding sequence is TGTGCCAGCAGTTTACCAGGGGCCTACAATGAGCAGTTCTTC. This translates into CASSLPGAYNEQFF.

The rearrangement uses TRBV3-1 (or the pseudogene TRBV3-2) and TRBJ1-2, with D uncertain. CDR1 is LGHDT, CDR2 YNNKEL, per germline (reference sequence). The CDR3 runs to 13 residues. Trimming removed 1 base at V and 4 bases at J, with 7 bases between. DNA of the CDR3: TGTGCCAGCAGCCAAGGTGCGATCTATGGCTACACCTTC. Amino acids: CASSQGAIYGYTF.

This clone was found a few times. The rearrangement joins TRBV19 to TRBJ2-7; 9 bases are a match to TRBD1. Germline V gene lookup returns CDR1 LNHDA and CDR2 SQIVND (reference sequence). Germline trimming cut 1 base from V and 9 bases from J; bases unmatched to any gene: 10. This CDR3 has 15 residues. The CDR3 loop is CASSIAGTGNVRQYF. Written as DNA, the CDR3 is TGTGCCAGTAGTATAGCCGGGACAGGGAACGTCAGGCAGTACTTC.

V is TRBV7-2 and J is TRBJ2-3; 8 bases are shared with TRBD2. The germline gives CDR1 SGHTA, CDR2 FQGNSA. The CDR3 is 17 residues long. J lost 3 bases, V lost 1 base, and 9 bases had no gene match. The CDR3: CASSLGLFAGGTDTQYF. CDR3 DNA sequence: TGTGCCAGCAGCTTAGGTCTTTTTGCGGGAGGAACAGATACGCAGTATTTT.

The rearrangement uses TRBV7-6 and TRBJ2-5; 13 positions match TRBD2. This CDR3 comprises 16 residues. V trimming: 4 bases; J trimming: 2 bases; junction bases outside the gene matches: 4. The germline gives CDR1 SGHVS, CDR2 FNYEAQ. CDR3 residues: CASSSGLAGIQETQYF. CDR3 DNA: TGTGCCAGCAGCTCGGGACTAGCGGGAATTCAAGAGACCCAGTACTTC.

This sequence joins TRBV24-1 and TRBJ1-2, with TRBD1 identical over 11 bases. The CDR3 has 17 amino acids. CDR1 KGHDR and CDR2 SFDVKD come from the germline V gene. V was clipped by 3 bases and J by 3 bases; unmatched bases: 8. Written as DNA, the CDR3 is TGTGCCACCAGTGATCGGACAGGGGGCGCGGGCGACTATGGCTACACCTTC. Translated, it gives CATSDRTGGAGDYGYTF.

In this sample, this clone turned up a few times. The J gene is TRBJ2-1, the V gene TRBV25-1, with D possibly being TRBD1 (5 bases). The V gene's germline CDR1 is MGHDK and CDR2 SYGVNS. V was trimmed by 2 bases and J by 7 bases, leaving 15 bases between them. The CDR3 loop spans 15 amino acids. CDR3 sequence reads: CASSEKGIFRNEQFF. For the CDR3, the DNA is TGTGCCAGCAGTGAAAAGGGGATTTTTAGGAATGAGCAGTTCTTC.

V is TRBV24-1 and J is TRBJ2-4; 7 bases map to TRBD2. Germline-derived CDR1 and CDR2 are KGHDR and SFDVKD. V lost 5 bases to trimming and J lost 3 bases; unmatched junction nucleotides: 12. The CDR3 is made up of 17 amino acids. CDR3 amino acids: CATSGGGGAGIKNIQYF. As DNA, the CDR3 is TGTGCCACCAGTGGTGGGGGAGGAGCGGGAATCAAAAACATTCAGTACTTC.

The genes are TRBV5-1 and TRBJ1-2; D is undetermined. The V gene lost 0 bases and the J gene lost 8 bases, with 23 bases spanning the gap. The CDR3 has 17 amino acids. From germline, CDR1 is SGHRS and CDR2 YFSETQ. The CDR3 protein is CASSLAPGTSTSGGYTF. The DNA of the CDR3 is TGCGCCAGCAGCTTGGCCCCGGGAACATCTACCTCGGGGGGCTACACCTTC.

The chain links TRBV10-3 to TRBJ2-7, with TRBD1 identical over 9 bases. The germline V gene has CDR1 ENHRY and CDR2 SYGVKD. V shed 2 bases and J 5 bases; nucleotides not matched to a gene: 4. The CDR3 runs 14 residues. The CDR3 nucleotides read TGTGCCATCAGTGAGGGGACAGGGCAGGACGAGCAGTACTTC. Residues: CAISEGTGQDEQYF.